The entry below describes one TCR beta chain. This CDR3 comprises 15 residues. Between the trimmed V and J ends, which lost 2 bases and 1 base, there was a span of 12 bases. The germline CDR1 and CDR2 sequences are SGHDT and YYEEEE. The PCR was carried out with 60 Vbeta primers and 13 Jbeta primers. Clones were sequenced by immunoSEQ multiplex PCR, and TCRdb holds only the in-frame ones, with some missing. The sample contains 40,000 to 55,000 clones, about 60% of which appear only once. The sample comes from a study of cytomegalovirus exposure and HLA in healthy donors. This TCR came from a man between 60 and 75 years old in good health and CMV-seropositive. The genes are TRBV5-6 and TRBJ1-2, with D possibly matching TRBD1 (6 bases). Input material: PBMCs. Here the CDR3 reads CASSFKTGYNYGYTF. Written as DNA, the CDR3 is TGTGCCAGCAGCTTCAAGACAGGTTATAACTATGGCTACACCTTC.